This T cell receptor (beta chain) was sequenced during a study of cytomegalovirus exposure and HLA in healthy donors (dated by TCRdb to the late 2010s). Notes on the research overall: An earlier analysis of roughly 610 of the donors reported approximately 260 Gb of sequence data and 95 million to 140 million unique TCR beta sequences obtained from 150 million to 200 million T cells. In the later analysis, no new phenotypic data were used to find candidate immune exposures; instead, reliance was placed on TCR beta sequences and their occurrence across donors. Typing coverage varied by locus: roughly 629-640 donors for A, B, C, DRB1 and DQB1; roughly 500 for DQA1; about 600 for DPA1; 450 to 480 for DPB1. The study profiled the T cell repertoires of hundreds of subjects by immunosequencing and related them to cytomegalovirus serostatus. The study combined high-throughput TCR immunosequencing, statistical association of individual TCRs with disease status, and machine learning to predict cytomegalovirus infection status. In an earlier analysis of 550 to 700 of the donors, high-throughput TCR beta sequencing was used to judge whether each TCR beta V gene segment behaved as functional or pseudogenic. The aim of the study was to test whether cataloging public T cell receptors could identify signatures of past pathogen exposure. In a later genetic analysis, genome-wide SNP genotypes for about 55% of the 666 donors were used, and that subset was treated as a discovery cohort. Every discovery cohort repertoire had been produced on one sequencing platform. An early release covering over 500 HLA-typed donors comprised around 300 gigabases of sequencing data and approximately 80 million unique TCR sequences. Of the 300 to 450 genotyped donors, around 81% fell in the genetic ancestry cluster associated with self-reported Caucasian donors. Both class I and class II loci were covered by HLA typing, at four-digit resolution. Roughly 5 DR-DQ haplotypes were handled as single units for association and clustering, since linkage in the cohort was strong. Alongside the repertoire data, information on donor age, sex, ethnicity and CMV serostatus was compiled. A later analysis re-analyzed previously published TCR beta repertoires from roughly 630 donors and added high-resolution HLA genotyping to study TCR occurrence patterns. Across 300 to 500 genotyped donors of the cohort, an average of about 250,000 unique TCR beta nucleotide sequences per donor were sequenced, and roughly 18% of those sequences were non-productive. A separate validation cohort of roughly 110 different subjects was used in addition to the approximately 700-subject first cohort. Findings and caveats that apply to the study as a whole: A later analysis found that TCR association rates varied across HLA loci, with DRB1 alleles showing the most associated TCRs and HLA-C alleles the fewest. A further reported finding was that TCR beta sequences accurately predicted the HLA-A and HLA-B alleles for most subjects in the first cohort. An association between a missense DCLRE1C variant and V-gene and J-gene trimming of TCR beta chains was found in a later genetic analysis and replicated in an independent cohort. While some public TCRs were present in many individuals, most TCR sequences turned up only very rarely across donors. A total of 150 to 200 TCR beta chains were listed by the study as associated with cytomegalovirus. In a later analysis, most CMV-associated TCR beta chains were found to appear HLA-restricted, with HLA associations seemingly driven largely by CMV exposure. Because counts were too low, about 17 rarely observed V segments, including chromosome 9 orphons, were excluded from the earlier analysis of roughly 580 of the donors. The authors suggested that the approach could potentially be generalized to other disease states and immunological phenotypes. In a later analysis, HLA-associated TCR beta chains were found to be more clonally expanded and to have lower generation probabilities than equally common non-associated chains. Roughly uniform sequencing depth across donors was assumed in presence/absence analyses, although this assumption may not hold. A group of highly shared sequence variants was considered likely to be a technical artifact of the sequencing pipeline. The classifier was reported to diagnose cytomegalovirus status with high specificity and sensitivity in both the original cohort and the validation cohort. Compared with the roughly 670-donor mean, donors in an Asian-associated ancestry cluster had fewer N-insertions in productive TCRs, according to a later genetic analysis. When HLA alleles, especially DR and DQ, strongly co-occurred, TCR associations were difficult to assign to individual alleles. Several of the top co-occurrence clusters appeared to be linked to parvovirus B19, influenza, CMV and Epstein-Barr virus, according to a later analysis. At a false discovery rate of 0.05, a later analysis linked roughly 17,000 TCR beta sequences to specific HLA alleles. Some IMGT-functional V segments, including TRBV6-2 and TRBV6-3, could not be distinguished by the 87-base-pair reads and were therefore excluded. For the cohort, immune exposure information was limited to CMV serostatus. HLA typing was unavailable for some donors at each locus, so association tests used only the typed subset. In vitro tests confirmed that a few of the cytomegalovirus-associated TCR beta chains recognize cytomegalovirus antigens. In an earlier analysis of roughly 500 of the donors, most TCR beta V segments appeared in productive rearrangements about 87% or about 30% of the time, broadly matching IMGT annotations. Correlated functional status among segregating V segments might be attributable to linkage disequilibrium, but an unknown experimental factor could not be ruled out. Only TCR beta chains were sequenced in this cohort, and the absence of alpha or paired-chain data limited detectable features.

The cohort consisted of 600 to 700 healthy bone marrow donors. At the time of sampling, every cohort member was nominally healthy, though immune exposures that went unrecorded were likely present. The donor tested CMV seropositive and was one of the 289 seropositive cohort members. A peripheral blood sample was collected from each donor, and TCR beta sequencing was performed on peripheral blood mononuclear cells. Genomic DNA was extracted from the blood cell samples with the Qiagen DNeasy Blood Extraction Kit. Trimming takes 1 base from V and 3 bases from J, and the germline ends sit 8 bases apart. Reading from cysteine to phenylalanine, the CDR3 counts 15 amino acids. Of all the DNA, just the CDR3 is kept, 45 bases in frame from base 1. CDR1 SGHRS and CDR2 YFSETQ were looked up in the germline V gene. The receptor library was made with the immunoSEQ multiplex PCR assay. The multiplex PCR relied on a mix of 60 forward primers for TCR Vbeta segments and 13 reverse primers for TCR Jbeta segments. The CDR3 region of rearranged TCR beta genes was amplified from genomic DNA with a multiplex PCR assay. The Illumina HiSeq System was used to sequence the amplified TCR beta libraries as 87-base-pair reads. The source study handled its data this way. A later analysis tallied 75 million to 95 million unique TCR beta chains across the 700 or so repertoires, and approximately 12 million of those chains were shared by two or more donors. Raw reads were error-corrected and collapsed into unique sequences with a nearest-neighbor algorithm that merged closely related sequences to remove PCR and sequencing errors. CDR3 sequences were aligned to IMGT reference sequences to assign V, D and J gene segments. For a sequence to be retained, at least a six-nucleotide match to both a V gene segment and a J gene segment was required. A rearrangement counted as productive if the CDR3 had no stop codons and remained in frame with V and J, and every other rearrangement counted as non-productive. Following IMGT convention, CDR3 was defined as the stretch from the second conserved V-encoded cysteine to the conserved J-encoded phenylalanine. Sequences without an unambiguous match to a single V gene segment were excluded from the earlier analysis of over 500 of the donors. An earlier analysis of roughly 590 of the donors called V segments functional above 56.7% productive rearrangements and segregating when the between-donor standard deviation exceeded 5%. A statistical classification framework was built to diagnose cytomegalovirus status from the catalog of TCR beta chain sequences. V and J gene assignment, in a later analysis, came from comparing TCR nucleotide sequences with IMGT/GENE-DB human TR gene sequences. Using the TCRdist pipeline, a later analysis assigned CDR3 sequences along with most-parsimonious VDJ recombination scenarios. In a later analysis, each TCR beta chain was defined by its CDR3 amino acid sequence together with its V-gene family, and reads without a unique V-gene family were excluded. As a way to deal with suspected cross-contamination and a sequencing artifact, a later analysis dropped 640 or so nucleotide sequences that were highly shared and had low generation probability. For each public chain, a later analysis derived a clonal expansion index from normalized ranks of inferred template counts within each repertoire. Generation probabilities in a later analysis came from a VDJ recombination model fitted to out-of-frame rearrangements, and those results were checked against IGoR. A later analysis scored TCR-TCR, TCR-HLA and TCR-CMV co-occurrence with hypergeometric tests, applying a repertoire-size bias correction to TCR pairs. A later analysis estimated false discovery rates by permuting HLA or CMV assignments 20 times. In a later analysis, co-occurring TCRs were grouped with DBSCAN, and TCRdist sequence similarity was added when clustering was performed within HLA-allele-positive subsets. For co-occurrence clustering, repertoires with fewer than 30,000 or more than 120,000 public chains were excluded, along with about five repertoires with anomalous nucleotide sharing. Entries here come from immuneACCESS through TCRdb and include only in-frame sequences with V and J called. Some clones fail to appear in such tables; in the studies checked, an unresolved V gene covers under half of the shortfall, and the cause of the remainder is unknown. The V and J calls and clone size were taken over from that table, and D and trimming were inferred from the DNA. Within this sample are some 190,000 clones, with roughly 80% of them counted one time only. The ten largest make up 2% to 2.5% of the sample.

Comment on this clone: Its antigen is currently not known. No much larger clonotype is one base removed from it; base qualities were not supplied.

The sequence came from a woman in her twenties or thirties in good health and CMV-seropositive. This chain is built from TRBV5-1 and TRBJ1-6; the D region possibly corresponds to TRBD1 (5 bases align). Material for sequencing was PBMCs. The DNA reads TGCGCCAGCAGCTTGCAGGGCGGCTATAATTCACCCCTCCACTTT. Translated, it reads CASSLQGGYNSPLHF.